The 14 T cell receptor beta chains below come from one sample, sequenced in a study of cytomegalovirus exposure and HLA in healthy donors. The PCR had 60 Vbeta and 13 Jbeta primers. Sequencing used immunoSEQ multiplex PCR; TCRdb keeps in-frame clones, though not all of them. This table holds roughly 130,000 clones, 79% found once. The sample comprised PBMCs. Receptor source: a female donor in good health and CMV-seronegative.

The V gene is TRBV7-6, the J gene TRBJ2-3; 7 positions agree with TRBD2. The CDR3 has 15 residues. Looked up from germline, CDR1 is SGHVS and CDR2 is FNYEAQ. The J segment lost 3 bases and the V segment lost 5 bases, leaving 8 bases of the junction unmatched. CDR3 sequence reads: CASSPRGSGTDTQYF. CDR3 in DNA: TGTGCCAGCAGCCCGCGGGGTAGCGGGACAGATACGCAGTATTTT.

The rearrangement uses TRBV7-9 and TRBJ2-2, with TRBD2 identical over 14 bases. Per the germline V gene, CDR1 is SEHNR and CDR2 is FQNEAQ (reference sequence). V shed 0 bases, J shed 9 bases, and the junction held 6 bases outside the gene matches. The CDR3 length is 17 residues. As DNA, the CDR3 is TGTGCCAGCAGCTTAGCGACTAGCGGGAGGGTCCTAAGGGAGCTGTTTTTT. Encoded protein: CASSLATSGRVLRELFF.

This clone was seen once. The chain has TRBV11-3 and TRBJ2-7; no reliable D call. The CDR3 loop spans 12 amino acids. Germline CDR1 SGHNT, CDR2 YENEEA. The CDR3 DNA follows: TGTGCGAGCTCGACAACTGTCTACGAGCAGTACTTC. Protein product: CASSTTVYEQYF.

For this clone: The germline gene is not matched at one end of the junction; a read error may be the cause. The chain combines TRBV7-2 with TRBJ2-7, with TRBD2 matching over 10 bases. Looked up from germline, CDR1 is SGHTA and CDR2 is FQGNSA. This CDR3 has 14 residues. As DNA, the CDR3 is TGTGCCAGCAGCTTAATTGGTGGTAGCGGGAGGCACTTCTTC. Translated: CASSLIGGSGRHFF.

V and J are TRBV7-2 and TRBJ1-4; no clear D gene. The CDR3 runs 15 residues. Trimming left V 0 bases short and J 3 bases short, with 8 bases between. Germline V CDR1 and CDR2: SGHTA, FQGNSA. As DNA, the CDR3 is TGTGCCAGCAGCTTAGCGCCGGTGGCTAATGAAAAACTGTTTTTT. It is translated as CASSLAPVANEKLFF.

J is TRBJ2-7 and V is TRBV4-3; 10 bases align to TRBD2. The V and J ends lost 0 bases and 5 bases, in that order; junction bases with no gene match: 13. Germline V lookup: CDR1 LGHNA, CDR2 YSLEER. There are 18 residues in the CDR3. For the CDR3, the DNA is TGCGCCAGCAGCCAAGATCTCCTAGCGGGAGTTATCCCAGACGAGCAGTACTTC. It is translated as CASSQDLLAGVIPDEQYF.

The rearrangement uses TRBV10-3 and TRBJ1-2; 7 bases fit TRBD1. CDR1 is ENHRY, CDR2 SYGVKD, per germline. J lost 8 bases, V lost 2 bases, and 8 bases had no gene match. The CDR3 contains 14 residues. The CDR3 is CAISEPGGNSGYTF. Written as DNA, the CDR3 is TGTGCCATCAGTGAGCCAGGGGGAAATAGCGGCTACACCTTC.

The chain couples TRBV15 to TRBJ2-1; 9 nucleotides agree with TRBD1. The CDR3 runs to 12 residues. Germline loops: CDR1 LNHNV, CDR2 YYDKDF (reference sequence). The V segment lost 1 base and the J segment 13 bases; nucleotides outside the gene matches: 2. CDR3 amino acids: CATSRGDRDQFF. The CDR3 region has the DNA TGTGCCACCAGCAGAGGGGACAGGGACCAGTTCTTC.

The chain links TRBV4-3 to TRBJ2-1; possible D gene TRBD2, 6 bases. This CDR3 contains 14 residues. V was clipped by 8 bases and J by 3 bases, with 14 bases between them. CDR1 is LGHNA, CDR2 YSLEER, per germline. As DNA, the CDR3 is TGCGCCAGCTCCCGGCTAGCGTTCTACAATGAGCAGTTCTTC. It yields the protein CASSRLAFYNEQFF.

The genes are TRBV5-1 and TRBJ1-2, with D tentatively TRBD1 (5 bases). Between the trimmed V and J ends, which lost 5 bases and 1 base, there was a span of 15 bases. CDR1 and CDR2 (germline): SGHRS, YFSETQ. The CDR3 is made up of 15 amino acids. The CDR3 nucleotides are TGCGCCAGCAGTGGCGGGGGTTTCGTTAACTATGGCTACACCTTC. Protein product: CASSGGGFVNYGYTF.

CDR3 sequence reads: CASSQFEQTNTEAFF. The DNA for the CDR3 is TGTGCCAGCAGCCAGTTTGAACAGACGAACACTGAAGCTTTCTTT. V gene TRBV14 combines with J gene TRBJ1-1; no definite D call. The V and J ends lost 3 bases and 1 base respectively, with 12 bases between them. CDR3 length equals 15 residues. Per germline, CDR1 SGHDN and CDR2 FVKESK. Supplemented by reference TRBV14 and TRBJ1-1, the full variable domain reads EAGVTQFPSHSVIEKGQTVTLRCDPISGHDNLYWYRRVMGKEIKFLLHFVKESKQDESGMPNNRFLAERTGGTYSTLKVQPAELEDSGVYFCASSQFEQTNTEAFFGQGTRLTVV.

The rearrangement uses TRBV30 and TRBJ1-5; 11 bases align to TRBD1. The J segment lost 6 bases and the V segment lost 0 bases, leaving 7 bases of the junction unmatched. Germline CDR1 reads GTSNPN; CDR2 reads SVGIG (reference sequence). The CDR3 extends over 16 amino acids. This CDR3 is CAWSVARTGGGQPQHF. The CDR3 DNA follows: TGTGCCTGGAGTGTAGCGAGGACAGGGGGCGGTCAGCCCCAGCATTTT.

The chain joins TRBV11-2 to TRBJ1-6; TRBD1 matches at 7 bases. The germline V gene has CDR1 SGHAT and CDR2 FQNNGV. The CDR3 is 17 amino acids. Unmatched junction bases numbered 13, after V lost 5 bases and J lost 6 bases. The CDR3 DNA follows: TGTGCCAGCAGCCTTAGGCTGACAGGGACGCGTAATTCACCCCTCCACTTT. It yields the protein CASSLRLTGTRNSPLHF.

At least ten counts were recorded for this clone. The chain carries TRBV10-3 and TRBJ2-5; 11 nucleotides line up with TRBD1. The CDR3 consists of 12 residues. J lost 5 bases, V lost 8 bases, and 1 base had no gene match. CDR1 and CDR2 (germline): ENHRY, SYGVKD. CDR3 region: CAIGQGAETQYF. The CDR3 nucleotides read TGTGCCATCGGACAGGGGGCTGAGACCCAGTACTTC.